These 32 T cell receptor beta chains share one sample of origin, sequenced in a study of T cells in Graves' hyperthyroidism and ophthalmopathy. TCR beta CDR3 regions were amplified from RNA transcripts. Primed by the HTBI set, a first-round RT-PCR was run on the TCR CDR3. TCRdb reanalysed the multiplex PCR reads using MiXCR and keeps one entry per CDR3 protein. The table has under 650,000 distinct CDR3 sequences, roughly 17% seen once; the top ten hold less than 4.5%. Sequences were obtained from blood. The receptor set was obtained from a woman between 25 and 40 years old with Graves' hyperthyroidism.

This clonotype was seen repeatedly, ten times or more. The chain carries TRBV20-1 and TRBJ2-3; TRBD2 aligns across 8 bases. Per the germline V gene, CDR1 is DFQATT and CDR2 is SNEGSKA (reference sequence). With V trimmed by 0 bases and J by 0 bases, 8 bases remained unmatched. The CDR3 runs 17 residues. CDR3 residues: CSARDRASGSSTDTQYF. The CDR3 DNA reads as TGCAGTGCTAGAGATCGGGCTAGCGGGTCTAGCACAGATACGCAGTATTTT.

CDR3 in amino acids: CASNPPRGANEQYF. As DNA, the CDR3 is TGTGCCAGCAACCCCCCTAGGGGAGCGAACGAGCAGTACTTC. The V and J genes are TRBV28 and TRBJ2-7; perhaps D is TRBD1 or TRBD2 (5 bases each). Germline V CDR1 and CDR2: MDHEN, SYDVKM. The germline V and J ends were trimmed by 7 bases and 5 bases, with 18 bases remaining between them. The CDR3 spans 14 residues.

This clonotype appeared a single time. The chain is built from TRBV9 and TRBJ1-1; D is perhaps TRBD1 (5 bases). Germline CDR1 SGDLS, CDR2 YYNGEE. V was trimmed by 3 bases and J by 0 bases, leaving 9 bases between them. The CDR3 contains 14 residues. The CDR3, as DNA: TGTGCCAGCAGCGCAGAACAGGTGAACACTGAAGCTTTCTTT. Translated: CASSAEQVNTEAFF.

This clonotype has just a few counts. This rearrangement joins TRBV2 to TRBJ1-5; D unclear. Germline values: CDR1 SNHLY, CDR2 FYNNEI. The CDR3 runs to 15 residues. V was clipped by 2 bases and J by 0 bases, with 8 bases between them. CDR3: CASSESTYSNQPQHF. The CDR3 coding sequence is TGTGCCAGCAGTGAAAGTACATATAGCAATCAGCCCCAGCATTTT. Combining the CDR3 with reference TRBV2 and TRBJ1-5 gives the whole variable domain EPEVTQTPSHQVTQMGQEVILRCVPISNHLYFYWYRQILGQKVEFLVSFYNNEISEKSEIFDDQFSVERPDGSNFTLKIRSTKLEDSAMYFCASSESTYSNQPQHFGDGTRLSIL.

The chain employs TRBV14 and TRBJ2-1; D is unclear. V dropped 1 base and J dropped 11 bases, with 12 bases sitting between them. The CDR3 contains 13 residues. Germline CDR1 SGHDN, CDR2 FVKESK. The CDR3 bases are TGTGCCAGCAGCCAAGTGCAGAGCGATAAGCAGTTCTTC. This translates into CASSQVQSDKQFF. The whole variable domain, filled in from reference TRBV14 and TRBJ2-1, reads EAGVTQFPSHSVIEKGQTVTLRCDPISGHDNLYWYRRVMGKEIKFLLHFVKESKQDESGMPNNRFLAERTGGTYSTLKVQPAELEDSGVYFCASSQVQSDKQFFGPGTRLTVL.

V is TRBV7-2 and J is TRBJ2-1, with D perhaps TRBD2 (6 bases). V was pared by 3 bases and J by 0 bases, with 9 bases between. This CDR3 comprises 15 residues. Germline CDR1 SGHTA, CDR2 FQGNSA. This CDR3 is CASSFISGSYNEQFF. CDR3 nucleotides: TGTGCCAGCAGCTTTATTAGCGGCTCCTACAATGAGCAGTTCTTC. Filled out from reference TRBV7-2 and TRBJ2-1, the complete variable domain reads GAGVSQSPSNKVTEKGKDVELRCDPISGHTALYWYRQSLGQGLEFLIYFQGNSAPDKSGLPSDRFSAERTGGSVSTLTIQRTQQEDSAVYLCASSFISGSYNEQFFGPGTRLTVL.

The table lists this clonotype with a few counts. The gene calls are TRBV7-3 and TRBJ2-1; TRBD2 matches at 14 bases. After removal of 0 bases from V and 4 bases from J, the junction contained 2 bases not matched to a gene. The length of the CDR3 is 17 residues. Germline lookup yields CDR1 SGHTA and CDR2 FQGTGA. The CDR3 sequence is CASSLTGTSGSYNEQFF. The CDR3 DNA reads as TGTGCCAGCAGCTTAACCGGGACTAGCGGGAGTTACAATGAGCAGTTCTTC.

A remark on this clonotype: A much bigger clone sits one base away, suggesting this may be a read error. This chain connects TRBV7-2 to TRBJ2-3; TRBD1 is a possible D gene (6 bases). Germline CDR1 is SGHTA and CDR2 is FQGNSA. The CDR3 covers 14 residues. The CDR3 nucleotides read TGTGCCCGCAGCTTTAGCGAGGGGGCAGATACGCAGTATTTT. Encoded protein: CARSFSEGADTQYF.

The V call is TRBV6-1, the J call TRBJ2-7; 11 positions match TRBD2. CDR3 length equals 15 residues. Trimming at V came to 3 bases and at J to 6 bases, leaving 7 bases not matched to a gene. Germline loops: CDR1 MNHNS, CDR2 SASEGT. CDR3 bases: TGTGCCAGCAGTGACCCGACTAGCGGGAAGTGCGAGCAGTACTTC. It specifies CASSDPTSGKCEQYF.

This clonotype came up a few times. This chain joins TRBV7-3 and TRBJ2-1; a possible D gene is TRBD2 (6 bases). The CDR3 runs 13 residues. V lost 1 base and J lost 9, with 10 bases in between. In germline, CDR1 is SGHTA, CDR2 FQGTGA. In DNA, the CDR3 is TGTGCCAGCAGCTTAAATAGCGGCAGTGAGCAGTTCTTC. Translation gives CASSLNSGSEQFF.

This clonotype was observed a few times. DNA for the CDR3: TGTGCCAGCAGTTATTGGCCAGGGTCGAACACCGGGGAGCTGTTTTTT. Protein sequence: CASSYWPGSNTGELFF. The rearrangement joins TRBV6-2 or TRBV6-3 to TRBJ2-2; D might be TRBD1 (5 bases). Trimming took 3 bases from V and 0 from J, leaving 11 bases between them. The CDR3 has 16 amino acids. Per the germline V gene, CDR1 is MNHEY and CDR2 is SVGEGT.

This clonotype was recorded at least ten times. The chain uses TRBV6-2 or TRBV6-3 and TRBJ2-3; D remains unclear. Germline V CDR1 and CDR2: MNHEY, SVGEGT. The V end was cut by 10 bases, the J end by 4 bases, with 12 bases between. This CDR3 is 12 amino acids long. CDR3 sequence (DNA): TGTGCCACCAGCAGTGGTGCAGATACGCAGTATTTT. Translating it yields CATSSGADTQYF.

This clonotype has at least ten counts. V is TRBV20-1 and J is TRBJ2-1, with D possibly matching TRBD1 (6 bases). Germline lookup yields CDR1 DFQATT and CDR2 SNEGSKA (reference sequence). V was cut by 1 base and J by 6 bases, with 13 bases left in between. The CDR3 extends over 14 amino acids. The CDR3: CSARVPLGGNEQFF. Here the CDR3 DNA reads TGCAGTGCTAGAGTTCCGTTAGGGGGCAATGAGCAGTTCTTC.

The gene calls are TRBV7-2 and TRBJ1-2; D uncertain. Looked up from germline, CDR1 is SGHTA and CDR2 is FQGNSA. The CDR3 has 13 amino acids. The ends were cut back, 3 bases at V and 2 bases at J, with 7 bases in the middle. CDR3 amino acids: CASSFLGNYGYTF. In DNA form, the CDR3 reads TGTGCCAGCAGCTTTCTTGGAAACTATGGCTACACCTTC. Full variable domain (rest looked up from reference TRBV7-2 and TRBJ1-2): GAGVSQSPSNKVTEKGKDVELRCDPISGHTALYWYRQSLGQGLEFLIYFQGNSAPDKSGLPSDRFSAERTGGSVSTLTIQRTQQEDSAVYLCASSFLGNYGYTFGSGTRLTVV.

This clonotype was counted between two and nine times. The chain uses TRBV29-1 and TRBJ2-7, with 9 bases aligning to TRBD2. CDR1 and CDR2 (germline): SQVTM, ANQGSEA. The CDR3 loop spans 16 amino acids. The V segment lost 6 bases and the J segment 6 bases; nucleotides outside the gene matches: 18. CDR3 in DNA: TGCAGCGTCGGGTCCAGATCTAGCGGGATACAAGGCGAGCAGTACTTC. This sequence encodes CSVGSRSSGIQGEQYF.

The V gene is TRBV10-3, the J gene TRBJ2-7, with 9 positions matching TRBD1. The V gene end was trimmed by 10 bases and the J gene end by 6 bases; junction bases not matched to a gene: 7. This CDR3 has 12 residues. CDR1 is ENHRY and CDR2 is SYGVKD in the germline V gene. CDR3 nucleotide sequence: TGTGCCACCGGGGACAGGGTGGTCGAGCAGTACTTC. Translated: CATGDRVVEQYF.

This chain uses TRBV20-1 with TRBJ2-3; D call uncertain. This CDR3 has 11 amino acids. Deletions cut 4 bases from V and 4 bases from J, with 6 bases between. From germline, CDR1 is DFQATT and CDR2 SNEGSKA (reference sequence). This CDR3 is CSANRADTQYF. CDR3 DNA: TGCAGTGCTAATCGGGCAGATACGCAGTATTTT.

This clonotype appeared many times. The gene calls are TRBV6-1 and TRBJ2-7; 9 bases are shared with TRBD2. This CDR3 is 14 amino acids long. Germline V gene lookup returns CDR1 MNHNS and CDR2 SASEGT. V was clipped by 8 bases and J by 7 bases; unmatched bases: 12. Here the CDR3 reads CASDSGLAIREQYF. DNA for the CDR3: TGTGCCAGCGACTCGGGACTAGCAATCCGGGAGCAGTACTTC.

This clonotype was recorded at least ten times. The rearrangement joins TRBV7-8 to TRBJ2-2; 9 bases are a match to TRBD2. Germline values: CDR1 SGHVS, CDR2 FQNEAQ. The CDR3 contains 15 residues. Unmatched junction bases numbered 4, after V lost 5 bases and J lost 3 bases. The CDR3 spells CASSHSGSDTGELFF. In DNA, the CDR3 is TGTGCCAGCAGCCATAGCGGGAGCGACACCGGGGAGCTGTTTTTT.

This chain links TRBV2 with TRBJ2-3, with 9 bases identical to TRBD2. This CDR3 contains 15 residues. Germline V gene sequence: CDR1 SNHLY, CDR2 FYNNEI. The V gene end was trimmed by 2 bases and the J gene end by 4 bases; junction bases not matched to a gene: 4. In DNA, the CDR3 is TGTGCCAGCAGTGAACTAGCGGGAAGATCAGATACGCAGTATTTT. This sequence encodes CASSELAGRSDTQYF. Full variable domain (remainder filled in from reference TRBV2 and TRBJ2-3): EPEVTQTPSHQVTQMGQEVILRCVPISNHLYFYWYRQILGQKVEFLVSFYNNEISEKSEIFDDQFSVERPDGSNFTLKIRSTKLEDSAMYFCASSELAGRSDTQYFGPGTRLTVL.

The rearrangement links TRBV29-1 to TRBJ2-5; D is uncertain. This CDR3 is built from 14 residues. The V end was cut by 3 bases, the J end by 2 bases, with 13 bases between. Germline V gives CDR1 SQVTM, CDR2 ANQGSEA. For the CDR3, the DNA is TGCAGCGTTGATATCAGACCGACGCAAGAGACCCAGTACTTC. Amino acid sequence: CSVDIRPTQETQYF. Using reference TRBV29-1 and TRBJ2-5 for the parts outside the CDR3, the full variable domain is SAVISQKPSRDICQRGTSLTIQCQVDSQVTMMFWYRQQPGQSLTLIATANQGSEATYESGFVIDKFPISRPNLTFSTLTVSNMSPEDSSIYLCSVDIRPTQETQYFGPGTRLLVL.

This clonotype was recorded a few times. CDR3 DNA: TGTGCCAGCAGCTTCCCGATAGGGGCTACCTACGAGCAGTACTTC. Translating gives CASSFPIGATYEQYF. The chain employs TRBV7-8 and TRBJ2-7; TRBD1 might be the D (5 bases). The CDR3 is 15 amino acids. The germline V gene encodes CDR1 SGHVS and CDR2 FQNEAQ. Trimming cost V 3 bases and J 2 bases, with 14 bases left between them.

This clonotype was counted only a few times. The chain recombines TRBV20-1 with TRBJ1-1, with 7 positions matching TRBD1. The CDR3 length is 13 residues. Trimming removed 2 bases from V and 2 bases from J; junction bases left unmatched: 2. Germline V gene lookup returns CDR1 DFQATT and CDR2 SNEGSKA (reference sequence). The CDR3 DNA reads TGCAGTGCTAGAACAGGGGATAACACTGAAGCTTTCTTT. It codes for CSARTGDNTEAFF.

Note on this clonotype: A much larger clone lies one base from this, so it may be a read error. CDR3 coding DNA: TGTGTCAGCAGCAAAGTAACAGTTGACACTGAAGCTTTCTTT. This translates into CVSSKVTVDTEAFF. This chain connects TRBV12-3 or TRBV12-4 to TRBJ1-1; D remains unclear. The CDR3 runs 14 residues.

To note about this clonotype: Given a much more abundant clone one base away, this may be a read error. This is likely a read error, given that the CDR3 carries no conserved phenylalanine or tryptophan at its end. The chain uses TRBV28 and TRBJ2-5; D is ambiguous. From germline, CDR1 is MDHEN and CDR2 SYDVKM. V lost 0 bases and J lost 3, with 8 bases in between. This CDR3 spans 14 amino acids. The CDR3 DNA is TGTGCCAGCAGTTTATGGGTCAGAAAAGAGACCCAGTACCTC. It yields the protein CASSLWVRKETQYL.

The chain recombines TRBV6-1 with TRBJ2-1; the D gene is possibly TRBD1 (5 bases). The V gene lost 5 bases and the J gene lost 5 bases, with 10 bases spanning the gap. The germline CDR1 and CDR2 sequences are MNHNS and SASEGT. The CDR3 runs 13 residues. CDR3 sequence: CASSIGRDNEQFF. CDR3 in DNA: TGTGCCAGCAGTATTGGCAGGGACAATGAGCAGTTCTTC.

This clonotype has just a few counts. V usage is TRBV24-1 and J usage is TRBJ2-1; possible D gene TRBD2, 6 bases. The V and J ends lost 4 bases and 8 bases respectively, with 11 bases between them. Germline V gene data show CDR1 as KGHDR and CDR2 as SFDVKD. The CDR3 is 13 residues long. The CDR3 is CATSEPGGYEQFF. The CDR3 region has the DNA TGTGCCACCAGTGAACCCGGGGGATATGAGCAGTTCTTC.

The gene calls are TRBV9 and TRBJ2-3; 7 nucleotides agree with TRBD2. The CDR3 has 14 residues. V lost 3 bases and J lost 2; bases outside the gene matches: 3. The germline V gene has CDR1 SGDLS and CDR2 YYNGEE. The CDR3 loop is CASSAGTITDTQYF. DNA for the CDR3: TGTGCCAGCAGCGCCGGGACTATCACAGATACGCAGTATTTT.

This clonotype showed up just once. This may be a read error, as it is one base from a much larger clone. This chain links TRBV28 with TRBJ2-5; weak D call: TRBD2 (5 bases). The CDR3 is made up of 14 amino acids. V was trimmed by 2 bases and J by 2 bases, leaving 9 bases between them. Germline loops: CDR1 MDHEN, CDR2 SYDVKM. The CDR3 DNA follows: TGTGCCAGCAGTTTAGAGGGAATGCAAGAGACCCAGTACTTC. Translating gives CASSLEGMQETQYF. The full variable domain, its missing parts supplied by reference TRBV28 and TRBJ2-5, is DVKVTQSSRYLVKRTGEKVFLECVQDMDHENMFWYRQDPGLGLRLIYFSYDVKMKEKGDIPEGYSVSREKKERFSLILESASTNQTSMYLCASSLEGMQETQYFGPGTRLLVL.

The chain joins TRBV20-1 to TRBJ1-6; D unclear. There are 15 residues in the CDR3. Trimming removed 0 bases from V and 6 bases from J, with 12 bases in between. Germline assignment: CDR1 DFQATT and CDR2 SNEGSKA (reference sequence). CDR3 in amino acids: CSARDYHRTNSPLHF. CDR3 sequence (DNA): TGCAGTGCTAGAGATTATCATCGGACTAATTCACCCCTCCACTTT.

This clonotype showed up just a few times. The V and J genes are TRBV6-1 and TRBJ1-6; D remains unclear. Germline V gene data show CDR1 as MNHNS and CDR2 as SASEGT. V lost 6 bases and J 6 bases, leaving 9 bases between the germline ends. The length of the CDR3 is 13 residues. This CDR3 reads CASSRAPNSPLHF. Here the CDR3 DNA reads TGTGCCAGCAGCCGGGCCCCTAATTCACCCCTCCACTTT.

The CDR3 nucleotides read TGTGCCAGCAGCTTGAGTGTAGCGGGGGGATACAATGAGCAGTTCTTC. Its protein is CASSLSVAGGYNEQFF. The V call is TRBV5-6, the J call TRBJ2-1, with 10 nucleotides matching TRBD2. Germline assignment: CDR1 SGHDT and CDR2 YYEEEE. V lost 1 base to trimming and J lost 4 bases; unmatched junction nucleotides: 5. The CDR3 totals 16 residues.